The 20 T cell receptor beta chains in this list originate from one sample, sequenced in a study of OX40 agonist ivuxolimab in advanced cancers. Sequencing used immunoSEQ multiplex PCR; TCRdb keeps in-frame clones, though not all of them. The table has fewer than 65,000 clones, around 89% seen once; the top ten hold roughly 10%. This sample comprised CD4+ or CD8+ T cells sorted from blood, obtained in a trial of the OX40 agonist ivuxolimab. These receptors all come from an adult with an advanced solid tumor such as melanoma, head and neck, liver or kidney cancer.

The gene calls are TRBV10-2 and TRBJ2-1; 10 nucleotides match TRBD2. The CDR3 runs 13 residues. CDR1 is WSHSY, CDR2 SAAADI, per germline. The ends lost 10 bases at V and 6 bases at J; junction bases unmatched: 6. As DNA, the CDR3 is TGCGCCACCGGACTAGCGGAATTCAATGAGCAGTTCTTC. Translated, it gives CATGLAEFNEQFF.

This clone was detected only once. This chain joins TRBV5-4 and TRBJ2-5; D gene unclear. This CDR3 has 14 amino acids. Trimming shortened V by 3 bases and J by 2 bases, and 11 bases separated the two germline ends. Germline CDR1 SGHNT, CDR2 YYREEE (reference sequence). CDR3 residues: CASSSRLVQETQYF. The CDR3 DNA sequence: TGTGCCAGCAGCTCAAGACTGGTACAAGAGACCCAGTACTTC.

The rearrangement links TRBV5-5 to TRBJ2-7; 8 bases line up with TRBD2. The junction had 8 bases not matched to a gene; V was cut back by 4 bases and J by 2 bases. The CDR3 extends over 15 amino acids. Germline-derived CDR1 and CDR2 are SGHKS and YYEKEE (reference sequence). This CDR3 reads CASSLERGTTYEQYF. In nucleotides, the CDR3 is TGTGCCAGCAGCCTGGAGCGGGGGACCACCTACGAGCAGTACTTC.

The chain couples TRBV27 to TRBJ2-5; D remains unclear. The V end was cut by 5 bases, the J end by 4 bases, with 14 bases between. Germline-derived CDR1 and CDR2 are MNHEY and SMNVEV (reference sequence). The CDR3 is 14 amino acids. DNA of the CDR3: TGTGCCAGCAGTAAACAACGTACTCGAGAGACCCAGTACTTC. Its translation is CASSKQRTRETQYF.

In DNA form, the CDR3 reads TGTGCCAGCAGTTTGGGTTACCAAGAGACCCAGTACTTC. Protein sequence: CASSLGYQETQYF. The chain joins TRBV28 to TRBJ2-5; D not certain. CDR3 size: 13 residues. The V gene lost 3 bases and the J gene lost 0 bases, with 5 bases spanning the gap. Germline CDR1 is MDHEN and CDR2 is SYDVKM.

This clone was seen only once. The J gene is TRBJ2-6, the V gene TRBV5-6; D could derive from TRBD1 or TRBD2 (6 bases each). V dropped 7 bases and J dropped 4 bases, with 18 bases sitting between them. From germline, CDR1 is SGHDT and CDR2 YYEEEE. The CDR3 has 16 residues. CDR3 sequence reads: CASSHWGAAGANVLTF. The CDR3 region has the DNA TGTGCCAGCTCCCATTGGGGGGCGGCCGGGGCCAACGTCCTGACTTTC. Drawing the rest from reference TRBV5-6 and TRBJ2-6, the complete variable domain is DAGVTQSPTHLIKTRGQQVTLRCSPKSGHDTVSWYQQALGQGPQFIFQYYEEEERQRGNFPDRFSGHQFPNYSSELNVNALLLGDSALYLCASSHWGAAGANVLTFGAGSRLTVL.

The V and J genes are TRBV9 and TRBJ2-5, with 11 bases aligning to TRBD2. The CDR3 runs to 14 residues. The germline V gene encodes CDR1 SGDLS and CDR2 YYNGEE. Trimming took 3 bases from V and 4 from J; bases not matched to a gene: 2. The CDR3 coding sequence is TGTGCCAGCAGCGGGGGACTAGCGGTAGAGACCCAGTACTTC. Its translation: CASSGGLAVETQYF.

A few counts support this clone. V usage is TRBV5-8 and J usage is TRBJ1-5; D is undetermined. V lost 0 bases to trimming and J lost 0 bases, with 16 bases between them. The CDR3 consists of 18 residues. The V gene's germline CDR1 is SGHTS and CDR2 YDEGEE. CDR3 DNA: TGTGCCAGCAGCTTGGAAGCATATTCTTTATATAGCAATCAGCCCCAGCATTTT. Translation: CASSLEAYSLYSNQPQHF.

The chain uses TRBV4-1 and TRBJ2-7, with a possible D match to TRBD2 (5 bases). The germline V gene has CDR1 MGHRA and CDR2 YSYEKL. Deletions cut 3 bases from V and 7 bases from J, with 10 bases between. This CDR3 region has 12 residues. The chain's CDR3 is CASSHPRGEQYF. Written as DNA, the CDR3 is TGCGCCAGCAGCCACCCTCGGGGAGAGCAGTACTTC.

This chain links TRBV15 with TRBJ1-4; the D gene is possibly TRBD1 (5 bases). Germline lookup yields CDR1 LNHNV and CDR2 YYDKDF (reference sequence). V lost 0 bases, J lost 6 bases, and 8 bases lay in between. This CDR3 has 14 residues. For the CDR3, the DNA is TGTGCCACCAGCAGAGAGGGACTTTATGAAAAACTGTTTTTT. Translating gives CATSREGLYEKLFF.

This clone was detected a few times. The rearrangement links TRBV19 to TRBJ1-2; D unclear. In germline, CDR1 is LNHDA, CDR2 SQIVND (reference sequence). The CDR3 extends over 13 amino acids. V dropped 3 bases and J dropped 8 bases, with 13 bases sitting between them. CDR3 nucleotide sequence: TGTGCCAGTAGTATCTCCGGGTTCGGCGGCTACACCTTC. It specifies CASSISGFGGYTF.

This clone has a handful of counts. This chain uses TRBV2 with TRBJ1-5; unclear D gene. V gave up 3 bases and J gave up 6 bases, with 12 bases separating them. This CDR3 contains 14 residues. Germline CDR1 and CDR2: SNHLY and FYNNEI. The CDR3 DNA follows: TGTGCCAGCAGTGAGGGGAGGGAGGGTCAGCCCCAGCATTTT. It yields the protein CASSEGREGQPQHF.

The chain is built from TRBV7-8 and TRBJ2-1, with D unclear. The germline CDR1 and CDR2 sequences are SGHVS and FQNEAQ. The CDR3 totals 13 residues. The V and J ends lost 0 bases and 9 bases respectively, with 9 bases between them. DNA for the CDR3: TGTGCCAGCAGCTTAGCATTGGTTGGTGAGCAGTTCTTC. It encodes CASSLALVGEQFF.

The V call is TRBV4-2, the J call TRBJ1-1, with 8 nucleotides matching TRBD1. CDR1 is LGHNA, CDR2 YNFKEQ, per germline. The CDR3 totals 15 residues. V was pared by 4 bases and J by 3 bases, with 7 bases of the junction left unmatched. This CDR3 is CASSLRQGWDTEAFF. The CDR3 DNA reads as TGTGCCAGCAGCCTAAGACAGGGGTGGGACACTGAAGCTTTCTTT.

This chain joins TRBV27 and TRBJ1-5; TRBD1 matches at 7 bases. V lost 6 bases and J lost 4; bases outside the gene matches: 12. The germline V gene encodes CDR1 MNHEY and CDR2 SMNVEV (reference sequence). The CDR3 is 16 amino acids. CDR3 region: CASRQTGKGLNQPQHF. CDR3 DNA: TGTGCCAGCAGACAGACAGGGAAAGGGTTGAATCAGCCCCAGCATTTT.

This chain links TRBV13 with TRBJ1-3, with no clear D. The CDR3 covers 15 residues. Germline V gene sequence: CDR1 PRHDT, CDR2 FYEKMQ (reference sequence). Trimming cost V 3 bases and J 1 base, with 10 bases left between them. In DNA, the CDR3 is TGTGCCAGCAGCTTCTCTGGGGTTTCTGGAAACACCATATATTTT. This gives the protein CASSFSGVSGNTIYF.

The genes are TRBV9 and TRBJ1-1; D not resolved. The V gene's germline CDR1 is SGDLS and CDR2 YYNGEE. The CDR3 totals 13 residues. V was pared by 2 bases and J by 6 bases, with 11 bases between. CDR3 sequence reads: CASSVMGGSEAFF. Here the CDR3 DNA reads TGTGCCAGCAGCGTTATGGGTGGCTCTGAAGCTTTCTTT.

The rearrangement links TRBV29-1 to TRBJ2-1; 8 bases fit TRBD2. The germline CDR1 and CDR2 sequences are SQVTM and ANQGSEA. CDR3 length: 14 residues. The V gene end was trimmed by 2 bases and the J gene end by 12 bases; junction bases not matched to a gene: 12. The CDR3 sequence: CSVESAGGIERQFF. In nucleotides, the CDR3 is TGCAGCGTTGAATCTGCGGGAGGTATCGAAAGGCAGTTCTTC.

On this clone: At one end the junction does not follow the germline gene, possibly because of a read error. V and J are TRBV2 and TRBJ2-7, with D perhaps TRBD2 (5 bases). Germline CDR1 reads SNHLY; CDR2 reads FYNNEI. This CDR3 is built from 12 residues. CDR3 region: CATKGAANEQYF. The CDR3 coding sequence is TGCGCCACGAAGGGAGCGGCAAACGAGCAGTACTTC.

The chain joins TRBV29-1 to TRBJ1-3, with D unresolved. CDR3 length: 12 residues. V lost 4 bases and J 0 bases, leaving 4 bases between the germline ends. Looked up from germline, CDR1 is SQVTM and CDR2 is ANQGSEA. The CDR3 spells CSVVSSGNTIYF. CDR3 nucleotide sequence: TGCAGCGTTGTTAGCTCTGGAAACACCATATATTTT.